One and the same sample provided the 18 T cell receptor beta chains below, sequenced in a study of Graves' ophthalmopathy and Graves' hyperthyroidism. CDR3 regions of TCR beta were amplified from RNA transcripts. The first-round RT-PCR employed HTBI primers together with the Qiagen OneStep RT-PCR kit. A multiplex PCR was then performed as the second round. TCRdb itself ran the multiplex PCR reads through MiXCR, one entry per CDR3 protein. Of over 650,000 distinct CDR3 sequences listed, over 40% are singletons. The source material was peripheral blood. The origin of the receptors is an adult man with Graves' ophthalmopathy.

This clonotype was recorded many times. The V and J genes are TRBV5-5 and TRBJ1-2; D not resolved. This CDR3 contains 13 residues. In germline, CDR1 is SGHKS, CDR2 YYEKEE (reference sequence). Trimming pared 0 bases from V and 3 bases from J, leaving 6 bases between. The CDR3 loop reads CASSLVLDYGYTF. The CDR3 nucleotides read TGTGCCAGCAGCTTGGTATTAGACTATGGCTACACCTTC.

This clonotype showed up many times. The V call is TRBV7-6, the J call TRBJ2-7, with D perhaps matching TRBD2 (6 bases). The CDR3 length is 16 residues. Germline-derived CDR1 and CDR2 are SGHVS and FNYEAQ. V was shortened by 0 bases and J by 1 base, with 13 bases between the two germline ends. For the CDR3, the DNA is TGTGCCAGCAGCTTAGCCACGGGACTGGAGTCCTACGAGCAGTACTTC. It translates to CASSLATGLESYEQYF.

The V gene is TRBV2, the J gene TRBJ2-7; 10 bases agree with TRBD2. The CDR3 is made up of 18 amino acids. After removal of 6 bases from V and 5 bases from J, the junction contained 19 bases not matched to a gene. Germline assignment: CDR1 SNHLY and CDR2 FYNNEI. CDR3 nucleotide sequence: TGTGCCAGCAGCTTAGCCCCCCCATCAGCGGGGGGGCTCCACGAGCAGTACTTC. Translated, it gives CASSLAPPSAGGLHEQYF.

The CDR3 DNA is TGTGCCAGCAGTTTGACAGGGGGCCTGACTTTC. This codes for CASSLTGGLTF. The chain employs TRBV12-3 or TRBV12-4 and TRBJ2-6; TRBD1 aligns across 9 bases. The CDR3 has 11 residues. V was pared by 3 bases and J by 15 bases, with 0 bases of the junction left unmatched.

This clonotype was counted many times. This chain uses TRBV12-3 or TRBV12-4 with TRBJ1-5; TRBD1 might be the D (6 bases). The length of the CDR3 is 15 residues. Between the trimmed V and J ends, which lost 3 bases and 4 bases, there was a span of 13 bases. CDR3 sequence: CASSFGGGGNQPQHF. CDR3 nucleotides: TGTGCCAGCAGTTTCGGCGGGGGCGGGAATCAGCCCCAGCATTTT.

V usage is TRBV5-4 and J usage is TRBJ2-1; D gene ambiguous. Judging by the DNA end, TRBJ2-7 fits better; the J call may be wrong. The CDR3 is 17 amino acids. The V gene's germline CDR1 is SGHNT and CDR2 YYREEE (reference sequence). The DNA for the CDR3 is TGTGCCAGCAGCTTAGCCGACTTTTGGTCCCCGGGTAATGAGCAGTACTTC. Protein product: CASSLADFWSPGNEQYF.

The V gene is TRBV2, the J gene TRBJ2-3; a weak D match, TRBD2 (5 bases). Looked up from germline, CDR1 is SNHLY and CDR2 is FYNNEI. The CDR3 sequence is 12 residues long. V lost 4 bases and J lost 4, with 6 bases in between. The CDR3, as DNA: TGTGCCAGCAGTGGGGAGTCAGATACGCAGTATTTT. Encoded protein: CASSGESDTQYF.

This clonotype turned up a few times. J is TRBJ1-6 and V is TRBV20-1; D might be TRBD1 (5 bases). The germline V and J ends were trimmed by 5 bases and 0 bases, with 8 bases remaining between them. The CDR3 extends over 14 amino acids. Per the germline V gene, CDR1 is DFQATT and CDR2 is SNEGSKA (reference sequence). The CDR3 sequence: CSARQSSYNSPLHF. The DNA for the CDR3 is TGCAGTGCTCGACAGAGCTCCTATAATTCACCCCTCCACTTT.

The sample holds many counts of this clonotype. The V and J genes are TRBV5-6 and TRBJ1-1; D possibly corresponds to TRBD1 (6 bases). CDR3 size: 12 residues. Germline CDR1 is SGHDT and CDR2 is YYEEEE. Trimming stripped 2 bases from V and 6 bases from J, with 8 bases between. CDR3: CASSFNRAEAFF. In DNA form, the CDR3 reads TGTGCCAGCAGCTTTAACAGGGCTGAAGCTTTCTTT.

CDR3 nucleotide sequence: TGCAGCGTTGAAGATGGAACTAGCGGGAGCGACGAGCAGTACTTC. It encodes CSVEDGTSGSDEQYF. This rearrangement joins TRBV29-1 to TRBJ2-7; 11 positions agree with TRBD2. This CDR3 spans 15 amino acids. Germline CDR1 SQVTM, CDR2 ANQGSEA. Trimming cost V 0 bases and J 5 bases; bases outside gene matches: 6.

This clonotype appeared a few times. This rearrangement joins TRBV6-5 to TRBJ1-1, with TRBD1 as a possible D gene (5 bases). Germline lookup yields CDR1 MNHEY and CDR2 SVGAGI. The CDR3 runs 14 residues. Trimming took off 6 bases at V and 2 bases at J, with 13 bases between the two ends. Written as DNA, the CDR3 is TGTGCCAGCAGGAAAGGGGATCTCAACACTGAAGCTTTCTTT. It codes for CASRKGDLNTEAFF.

This clonotype was counted ten times or more. J is TRBJ1-1 and V is TRBV7-9; D ambiguous. This CDR3 contains 12 residues. V was pared by 2 bases and J by 6 bases, with 7 bases between. Germline CDR1 reads SEHNR; CDR2 reads FQNEAQ (reference sequence). CDR3 amino acids: CASSLFGPEAFF. The CDR3 bases are TGTGCCAGCAGCTTATTTGGTCCTGAAGCTTTCTTT.

This rearrangement joins TRBV7-9 to TRBJ2-5, with 9 bases lining up with TRBD1. J gave up 7 bases and V 5 bases, and 14 bases lay outside the gene matches. The CDR3 is 16 residues long. Germline assignment: CDR1 SEHNR and CDR2 FQNEAQ (reference sequence). CDR3 protein: CASSPGTGRGTGTQYF. CDR3 sequence (DNA): TGTGCCAGCAGCCCCGGGACAGGGAGGGGGACGGGGACCCAGTACTTC.

This clonotype came up once. The V and J genes are TRBV7-2 and TRBJ1-1; a weak D match, TRBD1 (5 bases). CDR1 and CDR2 (germline): SGHTA, FQGNSA. CDR3 length equals 14 residues. Deletions cut 4 bases from V and 7 bases from J, with 16 bases between. CDR3 sequence reads: CASSSTIGGLEAFF. The CDR3 bases are TGTGCCAGCAGCTCGACCATCGGGGGACTTGAAGCTTTCTTT.

About this clonotype itself: Given a much more abundant clone one base away, this may be a read error. The chain uses TRBV20-1 and TRBJ2-5, with 9 bases identical to TRBD1. The germline V gene has CDR1 DFQATT and CDR2 SNEGSKA (reference sequence). V trimming: 6 bases; J trimming: 5 bases; junction bases outside the gene matches: 7. The CDR3 length is 13 residues. As DNA, the CDR3 is TGCAGTGCGCAGGGACAGGGTAGTGAGACCCAGTACTTC. It specifies CSAQGQGSETQYF.

This sequence joins TRBV4-1 and TRBJ2-5, with 11 bases matching TRBD2. Germline V gives CDR1 MGHRA, CDR2 YSYEKL. This CDR3 comprises 17 residues. Trimming took 1 base from V and 5 from J; bases not matched to a gene: 9. CDR3 nucleotides: TGCGCCAGCAGCCAAGGTCCTCTAGCGGGAGGTGGGGAGACCCAGTACTTC. Translating gives CASSQGPLAGGGETQYF.

This clonotype was recorded a few times. This chain uses TRBV9 with TRBJ1-4, with 10 bases fitting TRBD1. Trimming took 4 bases from V and 5 from J; bases not matched to a gene: 11. The CDR3 contains 17 residues. Looked up from germline, CDR1 is SGDLS and CDR2 is YYNGEE. The CDR3 nucleotides are TGTGCCAGCAGCCTCAGGACAGGGGGGACAGCAAATGAAAAACTGTTTTTT. Its protein product is CASSLRTGGTANEKLFF.

In its sample, this clonotype was seen many times. This chain connects TRBV12-3 or TRBV12-4 to TRBJ2-5; D is ambiguous. This CDR3 has 13 residues. V was cut by 6 bases and J by 3 bases, with 11 bases left in between. CDR3 residues: CASRQYNEETQYF. CDR3 nucleotides: TGTGCCAGCAGGCAGTATAATGAAGAGACCCAGTACTTC.